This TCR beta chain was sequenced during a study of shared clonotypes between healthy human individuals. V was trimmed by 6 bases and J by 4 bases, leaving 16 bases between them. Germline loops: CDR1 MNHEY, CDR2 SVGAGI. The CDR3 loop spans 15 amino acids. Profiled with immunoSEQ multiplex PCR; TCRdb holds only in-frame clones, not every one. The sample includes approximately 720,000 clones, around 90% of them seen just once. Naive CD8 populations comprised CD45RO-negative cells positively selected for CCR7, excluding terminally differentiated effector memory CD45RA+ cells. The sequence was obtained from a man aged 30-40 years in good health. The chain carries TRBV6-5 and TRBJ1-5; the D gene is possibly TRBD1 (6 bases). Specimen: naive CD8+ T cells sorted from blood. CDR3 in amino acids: CASSLTQGRNQPQHF. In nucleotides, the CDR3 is TGTGCCAGCAGCCTGACGCAGGGGAGGAATCAGCCCCAGCATTTT.